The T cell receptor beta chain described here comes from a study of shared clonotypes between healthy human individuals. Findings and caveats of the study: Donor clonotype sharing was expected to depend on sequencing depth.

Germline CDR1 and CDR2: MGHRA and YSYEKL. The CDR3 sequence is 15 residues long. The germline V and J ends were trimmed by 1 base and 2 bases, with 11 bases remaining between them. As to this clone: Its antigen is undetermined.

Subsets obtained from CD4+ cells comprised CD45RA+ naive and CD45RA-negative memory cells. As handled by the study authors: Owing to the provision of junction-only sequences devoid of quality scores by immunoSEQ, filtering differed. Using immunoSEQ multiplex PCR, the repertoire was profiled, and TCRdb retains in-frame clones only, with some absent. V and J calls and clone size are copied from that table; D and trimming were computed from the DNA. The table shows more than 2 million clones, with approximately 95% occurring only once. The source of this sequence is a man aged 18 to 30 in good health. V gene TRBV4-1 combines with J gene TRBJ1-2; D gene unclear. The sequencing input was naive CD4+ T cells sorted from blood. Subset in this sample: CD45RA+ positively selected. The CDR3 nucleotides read TGCGCCAGCAGCCAAGGTCTCAGGAACAACTATGGCTACACCTTC. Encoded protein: CASSQGLRNNYGYTF.